The 20 T cell receptor beta chains below come from one sample, sequenced in a study of cytomegalovirus exposure and HLA in healthy donors. Researchers ran the PCR with 60 Vbeta and 13 Jbeta primers. The table came from immunoSEQ multiplex PCR; TCRdb's copy has only in-frame clones and leaves some out. Of around 37,000 clones listed, over 75% are singletons. Sequenced material: PBMCs. The source of these receptors is a man over 45 in good health and CMV-seronegative.

V gene TRBV28 combines with J gene TRBJ2-3; TRBD1 matches 12 bases. The CDR3 loop spans 16 amino acids. V gave up 7 bases and J gave up 7 bases; unmatched junction bases: 12. Germline V gene data show CDR1 as MDHEN and CDR2 as SYDVKM. The CDR3 DNA follows: TGTGCCAGCACAAGAAAAGGGGACAGGGGGCCATATACGCAGTATTTT. Translating it yields CASTRKGDRGPYTQYF.

The chain joins TRBV28 to TRBJ1-2; D uncertain. The germline CDR1 and CDR2 sequences are MDHEN and SYDVKM. Trimming pared 1 base from V and 6 bases from J, leaving 9 bases between. The CDR3 runs to 13 residues. The CDR3 loop is CASSLSGRDGYTF. For the CDR3, the DNA is TGTGCCAGCAGTTTATCTGGGCGGGATGGCTACACCTTC.

The chain uses TRBV19 and TRBJ2-3; possibly TRBD2 for D (6 bases). Germline CDR1 LNHDA, CDR2 SQIVND (reference sequence). V was cut by 7 bases and J by 2 bases, with 13 bases left in between. The CDR3 is made up of 14 amino acids. CDR3 residues: CASKDYLYTDTQYF. DNA of the CDR3: TGTGCCAGTAAGGACTATCTTTACACAGATACGCAGTATTTT.

The J gene is TRBJ2-5, the V gene TRBV5-4; 13 nucleotides agree with TRBD2. The CDR3 sequence is 15 residues long. From germline, CDR1 is SGHNT and CDR2 YYREEE (reference sequence). The junction had 6 bases not matched to a gene; V was cut back by 3 bases and J by 7 bases. For the CDR3, the DNA is TGTGCCAGCAGCTCGGGACTAGCGGGGTCAGGGACCCAGTACTTC. Translating gives CASSSGLAGSGTQYF.

The gene calls are TRBV9 and TRBJ2-3, with 9 bases fitting TRBD2. The CDR3 runs 17 residues. V lost 4 bases, J lost 0 bases, and 9 bases stayed unmatched. Germline CDR1 is SGDLS and CDR2 is YYNGEE. CDR3 bases: TGTGCCAGCAGCCCGGCGGGAGGGCCGACGAGCACAGATACGCAGTATTTT. It yields the protein CASSPAGGPTSTDTQYF.

The sample holds one count of this clone. The V and J genes are TRBV29-1 and TRBJ1-2; D is unresolved. The CDR3 sequence is 13 residues long. Between the trimmed V and J ends, which lost 7 bases and 0 bases, there was a span of 12 bases. Germline assignment: CDR1 SQVTM and CDR2 ANQGSEA. In DNA form, the CDR3 reads TGCAGCGCCGACAAGGCATCTAACTATGGCTACACCTTC. Amino acid sequence: CSADKASNYGYTF.

In its sample, this clone was seen once. This chain uses TRBV27 with TRBJ2-6; possible D gene TRBD2, 6 bases. Germline-derived CDR1 and CDR2 are MNHEY and SMNVEV (reference sequence). This CDR3 has 16 residues. V was pared by 3 bases and J by 4 bases, with 13 bases between. The CDR3 here is CASSFLGTPGANVLTF. DNA for the CDR3: TGTGCCAGCAGTTTCCTCGGGACTCCCGGGGCCAACGTCCTGACTTTC.

V usage is TRBV5-6 and J usage is TRBJ2-5, with D perhaps matching TRBD2 (6 bases). This CDR3 is 12 amino acids long. Looked up from germline, CDR1 is SGHDT and CDR2 is YYEEEE. The V gene lost 6 bases and the J gene lost 5 bases, with 11 bases spanning the gap. The CDR3 protein is CASKEGSETQYF. In nucleotides, the CDR3 is TGTGCCAGCAAGGAGGGGAGCGAGACCCAGTACTTC.

This clone was recorded once. The rearrangement links TRBV7-2 to TRBJ2-5, with a weak D call TRBD2 (6 bases). V shed 1 base and J shed 1 base, with 7 bases lying between them. CDR3 length: 14 amino acids. Germline V lookup: CDR1 SGHTA, CDR2 FQGNSA. This CDR3 reads CASSLGGAQETQYF. For the CDR3, the DNA is TGTGCCAGCAGCTTAGGCGGGGCCCAAGAGACCCAGTACTTC.

A remark on this clone: At one of its ends the junction is not consistent with the germline gene, which may arise from a read error. The same CDR3 also results from other DNA sequences found in this sample. J is TRBJ2-5 and V is TRBV7-9, with D possibly matching TRBD2 (5 bases). CDR3 size: 13 residues. In germline, CDR1 is SEHNR, CDR2 FQNEAQ (reference sequence). CDR3 protein: CSSSLTGKETQYF. The CDR3 region has the DNA TGTTCCAGCAGCTTGACGGGGAAAGAGACCCAGTACTTC. Using reference TRBV7-9 and TRBJ2-5 for the parts outside the CDR3, the full variable domain is DTGVSQNPRHKITKRGQNVTFRCDPISEHNRLYWYRQTLGQGPEFLTYFQNEAQLEKSRLLSDRFSAERPKGSFSTLEIQRTEQGDSAMYLCSSSLTGKETQYFGPGTRLLVL.

Only a few counts were recorded for this clone. The chain carries TRBV6-1 and TRBJ1-5; a possible D gene is TRBD1 (6 bases). Trimming took off 4 bases at V and 4 bases at J, with 11 bases between the two ends. The CDR3 totals 14 residues. CDR1 is MNHNS and CDR2 is SASEGT in the germline V gene. The CDR3 region has the DNA TGTGCCAGCAGTGGGAGGGGGGGAAATCAGCCCCAGCATTTT. Translation gives CASSGRGGNQPQHF.

This clone is a singleton in its sample. The gene calls are TRBV7-2 and TRBJ2-1; D is perhaps TRBD1 (6 bases). Germline V gene sequence: CDR1 SGHTA, CDR2 FQGNSA. There are 16 residues in the CDR3. V was shortened by 1 base and J by 7 bases, with 17 bases between the two germline ends. CDR3 in DNA: TGTGCCAGCAGCTTAGATCGCTACAGGGCGGCGAATGAGCAGTTCTTC. Its protein is CASSLDRYRAANEQFF.

This clone has a handful of counts. The chain employs TRBV5-4 and TRBJ2-2, with D possibly being TRBD1 (6 bases). The V gene lost 0 bases and the J gene lost 4 bases, with 13 bases spanning the gap. Germline assignment: CDR1 SGHNT and CDR2 YYREEE (reference sequence). This CDR3 spans 16 amino acids. The CDR3 DNA is TGTGCCAGCAGCTTGGGGGGACGAGGGGGCACCGGGGAGCTGTTTTTT. Protein product: CASSLGGRGGTGELFF.

The V and J genes are TRBV27 and TRBJ2-5, with TRBD1 identical over 9 bases. J was trimmed by 5 bases and V by 5 bases; bases with no gene match: 6. CDR1 MNHEY and CDR2 SMNVEV come from the germline V gene (reference sequence). This CDR3 has 14 amino acids. The CDR3 reads CASSPGTGIETQYF. In DNA, the CDR3 is TGTGCCAGCAGTCCCGGGACAGGGATCGAGACCCAGTACTTC.

This rearrangement joins TRBV28 to TRBJ2-3; D might be TRBD2 (6 bases). The CDR3 has 16 amino acids. Germline assignment: CDR1 MDHEN and CDR2 SYDVKM. V lost 7 bases and J 0 bases, leaving 17 bases between the germline ends. The CDR3 region has the DNA TGTGCCAGCACCCCTAGCGCAGCTTCTAGCACAGATACGCAGTATTTT. Translating it yields CASTPSAASSTDTQYF. The full variable domain, its missing parts supplied by reference TRBV28 and TRBJ2-3, is DVKVTQSSRYLVKRTGEKVFLECVQDMDHENMFWYRQDPGLGLRLIYFSYDVKMKEKGDIPEGYSVSREKKERFSLILESASTNQTSMYLCASTPSAASSTDTQYFGPGTRLTVL.

To note about this clone: The identical CDR3 is also encoded by other nucleotide sequences in the sample. This sequence joins TRBV6-5 and TRBJ2-7, with TRBD1 matching over 8 bases. Germline CDR1 MNHEY, CDR2 SVGAGI. The CDR3 spans 15 residues. Trimming at V came to 0 bases and at J to 2 bases, leaving 3 bases not matched to a gene. Here the CDR3 DNA reads TGTGCCAGCAGTTACTCTGGACAGGGAACCTACGAGCAGTACTTC. Translating it yields CASSYSGQGTYEQYF.

This rearrangement joins TRBV30 to TRBJ2-5; 8 nucleotides match TRBD2. The CDR3 sequence is 15 residues long. V gave up 0 bases and J gave up 5 bases; unmatched junction bases: 8. CDR1 and CDR2 from the germline V gene are GTSNPN and SVGIG (reference sequence). This CDR3 is CAWSVGAGVSETQYF. Here the CDR3 DNA reads TGTGCCTGGAGTGTTGGAGCGGGGGTTTCGGAGACCCAGTACTTC. Full variable domain (remainder filled in from reference TRBV30 and TRBJ2-5): SQTIHQWPATLVQPVGSPLSLECTVEGTSNPNLYWYRQAAGRGLQLLFYSVGIGQISSEVPQNLSASRPQDRQFILSSKKLLLSDSGFYLCAWSVGAGVSETQYFGPGTRLLVL.

The chain employs TRBV27 and TRBJ2-3; D gene uncertain. In germline, CDR1 is MNHEY, CDR2 SMNVEV (reference sequence). This CDR3 region has 12 residues. V was shortened by 6 bases and J by 6 bases, with 10 bases between the two germline ends. Written as DNA, the CDR3 is TGTGCCAGCAGCCCCTCCGGGGATACGCAGTATTTT. It translates to CASSPSGDTQYF.

The chain recombines TRBV5-4 with TRBJ2-1; possibly TRBD1 for D (6 bases). The CDR3 is 17 amino acids. V lost 4 bases, J lost 0 bases, and 17 bases lay in between. Germline CDR1 SGHNT, CDR2 YYREEE (reference sequence). Here the CDR3 reads CASSRAGQRSSYNEQFF. CDR3 bases: TGTGCCAGCAGCCGGGCCGGACAGCGTTCCTCCTACAATGAGCAGTTCTTC.

The chain employs TRBV7-2 and TRBJ2-7; 9 positions agree with TRBD2. The J segment lost 3 bases and the V segment lost 3 bases, leaving 0 bases of the junction unmatched. CDR3 length equals 13 residues. Germline V CDR1 and CDR2: SGHTA, FQGNSA. DNA of the CDR3: TGTGCCAGCAGCTTTAGCGGGAGCTACGAGCAGTACTTC. This gives the protein CASSFSGSYEQYF.